Following are 14 T cell receptor beta chains from one sample sequenced in a study of CD8+ T cells in alopecia areata. Reverse transcription of extracted RNA yielded cDNA, which provided the sequencing template. The table came from immunoSEQ multiplex PCR; TCRdb's copy has only in-frame clones and leaves some out. Of about 99,000 clones listed, 45% to 60% are singletons. The sequenced sample consisted of CD4+ T cells sorted from blood. Receptors were obtained from a human donor in good health.

The chain carries TRBV29-1 and TRBJ2-2; D may be TRBD1 (9 bases). With 4 bases removed from V and 4 bases from J, the gap between germline ends came to 19 bases. Germline V CDR1 and CDR2: SQVTM, ANQGSEA. This CDR3 comprises 16 residues. The chain's CDR3 is CSVGISGGQGTGELFF. CDR3 sequence (DNA): TGCAGCGTTGGTATCAGCGGGGGACAGGGCACCGGGGAGCTGTTTTTT.

J is TRBJ1-2 and V is TRBV25-1; D is unresolved. CDR1 is MGHDK and CDR2 is SYGVNS in the germline V gene. This CDR3 region has 12 residues. Between the trimmed V and J ends, which lost 4 bases and 8 bases, there was a span of 11 bases. CDR3 DNA: TGTGCCAGCAGTGGAAGGTTTTACGGCTACACCTTC. This codes for CASSGRFYGYTF.

The chain employs TRBV20-1 and TRBJ2-1, with D perhaps TRBD2 (7 bases). The CDR3 has 10 residues. Germline V gives CDR1 DFQATT, CDR2 SNEGSKA (reference sequence). With 8 bases removed from V and 12 bases from J, the gap between germline ends came to 14 bases. CDR3 region: CSLRGGGQFF. The CDR3, as DNA: TGCAGTCTGAGGGGGGGAGGGCAGTTCTTC.

This rearrangement joins TRBV5-1 to TRBJ2-5, with 10 bases that match TRBD2. The V gene end was trimmed by 4 bases and the J gene end by 7 bases; junction bases not matched to a gene: 13. Germline values: CDR1 SGHRS, CDR2 YFSETQ. This CDR3 contains 16 residues. The CDR3, as DNA: TGCGCCAGCAGCCGAGCCCAAAGTACTAGCGGGGCGACCCAGTACTTC. Protein product: CASSRAQSTSGATQYF. The full variable domain, its missing parts supplied by reference TRBV5-1 and TRBJ2-5, is KAGVTQTPRYLIKTRGQQVTLSCSPISGHRSVSWYQQTPGQGLQFLFEYFSETQRNKGNFPGRFSGRQFSNSRSEMNVSTLELGDSALYLCASSRAQSTSGATQYFGPGTRLLVL.

The gene calls are TRBV19 and TRBJ2-1, with TRBD2 identical over 9 bases. The ends lost 5 bases at V and 6 bases at J; junction bases unmatched: 8. CDR3 length: 15 amino acids. Germline V gene sequence: CDR1 LNHDA, CDR2 SQIVND (reference sequence). Written as DNA, the CDR3 is TGTGCCAGTAGTCTTCGGACTAGCGAGGGCAATGAGCAGTTCTTC. Translating it yields CASSLRTSEGNEQFF.

This chain links TRBV18 with TRBJ2-2; D is uncertain. This CDR3 region has 14 residues. Germline V gene lookup returns CDR1 KGHSH and CDR2 LQKENI. The V and J ends lost 3 bases and 6 bases respectively, with 11 bases between them. CDR3 DNA: TGTGCCAGCTCACCGGAGCCTGCCGCCGGGGAGCTGTTTTTT. It translates to CASSPEPAAGELFF.

Judged by abundance, this clone is medium-sized. The chain couples TRBV15 to TRBJ2-1, with D perhaps TRBD1 (5 bases). This CDR3 is built from 18 residues. Germline CDR1 and CDR2: LNHNV and YYDKDF (reference sequence). V dropped 1 base and J dropped 0 bases, with 16 bases sitting between them. CDR3: CATSRAPTAIYSYNEQFF. Written as DNA, the CDR3 is TGTGCCACCAGCAGAGCACCGACAGCGATCTACTCCTACAATGAGCAGTTCTTC. Full variable domain (remainder filled in from reference TRBV15 and TRBJ2-1): DAMVIQNPRYQVTQFGKPVTLSCSQTLNHNVMYWYQQKSSQAPKLLFHYYDKDFNNEADTPDNFQSRRPNTSFCFLDIRSPGLGDTAMYLCATSRAPTAIYSYNEQFFGPGTRLTVL.

The chain is built from TRBV6-5 and TRBJ2-5; D unclear. Trimming shortened V by 0 bases and J by 5 bases, and 10 bases separated the two germline ends. CDR3 size: 14 residues. The V gene's germline CDR1 is MNHEY and CDR2 SVGAGI. CDR3 bases: TGTGCCAGCAGTTACTCGAGGCCGTGGGAGACCCAGTACTTC. It encodes CASSYSRPWETQYF.

The sample holds a few counts of this clone. The J gene is TRBJ1-4, the V gene TRBV28, with D possibly being TRBD1 (6 bases). This CDR3 has 15 residues. V shed 5 bases and J shed 8 bases, with 18 bases lying between them. The germline gives CDR1 MDHEN, CDR2 SYDVKM. CDR3 bases: TGTGCCAGCAGTCCTGCGGGGGGGGCCAGCGAAAAACTGTTTTTT. It specifies CASSPAGGASEKLFF.

The chain uses TRBV6-4 and TRBJ2-2; D gene uncertain. The CDR3 length is 11 residues. The germline V gene has CDR1 MRHNA and CDR2 SNTAGT. The V gene lost 8 bases and the J gene lost 1 base, with 2 bases spanning the gap. The CDR3 loop reads CASWNTGELFF. The CDR3 DNA sequence: TGTGCCAGCTGGAACACCGGGGAGCTGTTTTTT.

The rearrangement uses TRBV5-6 and TRBJ1-2, with unresolved D. The length of the CDR3 is 11 residues. Germline assignment: CDR1 SGHDT and CDR2 YYEEEE. The V end lost 1 base, the J end lost 9 bases, and 7 bases lay between the germline ends. The CDR3 DNA reads TGTGCCAGCAGCTTGAGTATTAGCTACACCTTC. Protein product: CASSLSISYTF.

V usage is TRBV30 and J usage is TRBJ2-5; D not certain. The germline V and J ends were trimmed by 0 bases and 2 bases, with 7 bases remaining between them. The CDR3 sequence is 13 residues long. Germline-derived CDR1 and CDR2 are GTSNPN and SVGIG (reference sequence). In DNA form, the CDR3 reads TGTGCCTGGAGTGTAAGGTGGCAAGAGACCCAGTACTTC. This codes for CAWSVRWQETQYF.

The chain employs TRBV7-9 and TRBJ2-7; unclear D gene. CDR1 and CDR2 from the germline V gene are SEHNR and FQNEAQ (reference sequence). Trimming took off 5 bases at V and 5 bases at J, with 16 bases between the two ends. This CDR3 comprises 14 residues. This CDR3 is CASSAGNTEHEQYF. CDR3 nucleotides: TGTGCCAGCAGCGCTGGGAATACGGAGCACGAGCAGTACTTC.

The chain couples TRBV7-9 to TRBJ1-6; no firm D call. This CDR3 contains 12 residues. Per the germline V gene, CDR1 is SEHNR and CDR2 is FQNEAQ (reference sequence). The V gene lost 5 bases and the J gene lost 6 bases, with 5 bases spanning the gap. The CDR3 DNA follows: TGTGCCAGCAGCCACCCTAATTCACCCCTCCACTTT. It translates to CASSHPNSPLHF.